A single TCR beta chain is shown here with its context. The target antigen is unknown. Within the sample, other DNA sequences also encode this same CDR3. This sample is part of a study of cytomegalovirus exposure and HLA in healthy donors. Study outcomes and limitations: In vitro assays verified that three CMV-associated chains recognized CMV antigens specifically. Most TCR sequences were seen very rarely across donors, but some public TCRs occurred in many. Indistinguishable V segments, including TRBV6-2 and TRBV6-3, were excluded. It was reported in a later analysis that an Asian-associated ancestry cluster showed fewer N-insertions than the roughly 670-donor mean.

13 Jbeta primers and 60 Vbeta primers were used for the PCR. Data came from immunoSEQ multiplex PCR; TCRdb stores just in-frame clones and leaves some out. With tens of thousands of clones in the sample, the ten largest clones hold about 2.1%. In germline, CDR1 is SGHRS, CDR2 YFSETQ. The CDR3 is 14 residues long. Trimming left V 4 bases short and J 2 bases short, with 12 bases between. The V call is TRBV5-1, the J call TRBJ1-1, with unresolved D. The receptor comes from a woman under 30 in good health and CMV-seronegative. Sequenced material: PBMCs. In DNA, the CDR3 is TGCGCCAGCAGCCCAGCTCGGGGTAACACTGAAGCTTTCTTT. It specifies CASSPARGNTEAFF.